Below are 3 T cell receptor beta chains sequenced from a single sample in a study of OX40 agonist ivuxolimab in advanced cancers. TCRdb's copy holds only in-frame clones and misses some; the assay was immunoSEQ multiplex PCR. The table records under 110,000 clones, approximately 90% of them present only once. The source was CD4+ or CD8+ T cells sorted from blood, collected in a trial of the OX40 agonist ivuxolimab. These receptors were collected from an adult with an advanced solid tumor such as melanoma, head and neck, liver or kidney cancer.

J is TRBJ2-1 and V is TRBV19, with 13 bases that match TRBD2. J was trimmed by 3 bases and V by 5 bases; bases with no gene match: 16. Germline assignment: CDR1 LNHDA and CDR2 SQIVND (reference sequence). The CDR3 runs 20 residues. CDR3 protein: CASSGPPGGLAGLSYNEQFF. CDR3 nucleotides: TGTGCCAGTAGTGGTCCCCCGGGGGGACTAGCGGGGCTAAGCTACAATGAGCAGTTCTTC.

V usage is TRBV5-1 and J usage is TRBJ1-2, with D perhaps TRBD1 (5 bases). Germline-derived CDR1 and CDR2 are SGHRS and YFSETQ. The CDR3 loop spans 13 amino acids. V lost 4 bases and J lost 4, with 11 bases in between. The CDR3 region has the DNA TGCGCCAGCAGCCCCAGGGAATTCTATGGCTACACCTTC. This translates into CASSPREFYGYTF.

The chain uses TRBV7-2 and TRBJ1-1, with a tentative D call TRBD1 (6 bases). The V gene's germline CDR1 is SGHTA and CDR2 FQGNSA. The CDR3 consists of 14 residues. V was pared by 5 bases and J by 4 bases, with 14 bases between. The CDR3, as DNA: TGTGCCAGCAGCCAACCTACAGGGCCCACTGAAGCTTTCTTT. Its translation is CASSQPTGPTEAFF.